The rows below give T cell receptor beta chains drawn from one sample of a study of blood T cell repertoires in COVID-19. Sequencing used immunoSEQ multiplex PCR; TCRdb keeps in-frame clones, though not all of them. The top ten hold about 4.2% of the sample, which has about 70,000 clones, approximately 90% seen once. The sequenced sample was peripheral blood. The receptors here all came from a man in his 70s with active COVID-19. The CDR3 runs from the conserved cysteine through the conserved F or W. Each record gives: J gene, CDR3 length, clone size, V gene, D gene, CDR3 DNA, CDR3 protein. A D gene is named only where the DNA matches it firmly. Size is stated for part of the rows, as once, few or many counts, or as a class when the clone is expanded.

J: TRBJ2-2; length: 16; size: .; V: TRBV9; D: .; DNA: TGTGCCAGCAGCCCCAGACAGTTGCTGGGCACCGGGGAGCTGTTTTTT; CDR3: CASSPRQLLGTGELFF
J: TRBJ2-7; length: 14; size: .; V: TRBV5-6; D: .; DNA: TGTGCCAGCAGCCCCGGGACATGGGTCTACGAGCAGTACTTC; CDR3: CASSPGTWVYEQYF
J: TRBJ2-7; length: 15; size: .; V: TRBV2; D: .; DNA: TGTGCCAGCAGTCTAAAGGGGTCCCACTCCTACGAGCAGTACTTC; CDR3: CASSLKGSHSYEQYF
J: TRBJ2-2; length: 16; size: .; V: TRBV24-1; D: .; DNA: TGTGCCACCAGTGATACCCGGGGACTTAACACCGGGGAGCTGTTTTTT; CDR3: CATSDTRGLNTGELFF
J: TRBJ2-3; length: 15; size: .; V: TRBV7-6; D: TRBD2; DNA: TGTGCCAGCAGCTTGGACGGGACTAGCGGGGGTACGCAGTATTTT; CDR3: CASSLDGTSGGTQYF
J: TRBJ2-3; length: 15; size: .; V: TRBV9; D: TRBD2; DNA: TGTGCCAGCAGCGTAGGGGCGGGAGAGGTAGATACGCAGTATTTT; CDR3: CASSVGAGEVDTQYF
J: TRBJ1-1; length: 15; size: .; V: TRBV7-2; D: .; DNA: TGTGCCAGCAGCTTAATGGGTCGGGGGAACACTGAAGCTTTCTTT; CDR3: CASSLMGRGNTEAFF
J: TRBJ1-1; length: 18; size: .; V: TRBV25-1; D: TRBD1; DNA: TGTGCCAGCAGCCGATTAACCCGGGACAGGGGACTGGGGACTGAAGCTTTCTTT; CDR3: CASSRLTRDRGLGTEAFF
J: TRBJ2-2; length: 15; size: .; V: TRBV21-1; D: .; DNA: TGTGCCAGTCCCCCGGGACAGGGTTCCACCGGGGAGCTGTTTTTT; CDR3: CASPPGQGSTGELFF
J: TRBJ2-3; length: 14; size: .; V: TRBV6-4; D: TRBD2; DNA: TGTGCCAGCACCCCACTAGCGGGGGGGGATACGCAGTATTTT; CDR3: CASTPLAGGDTQYF
J: TRBJ2-7; length: 13; size: .; V: TRBV4-2; D: .; DNA: TGTGCCAGCAGCCAGGACCTAGCGCGCGAGCAGTACTTC; CDR3: CASSQDLAREQYF
J: TRBJ1-1; length: 19; size: .; V: TRBV21-1; D: .; DNA: TGTGCCAGCAGCAAAGCCAGGACCCCGCGCTGCCGGGAGTTCACTGAAGCTTTCTTT; CDR3: CASSKARTPRCREFTEAFF
J: TRBJ2-1; length: 15; size: .; V: TRBV24-1; D: .; DNA: TGTGCCACCAGTGACCCTAGCGGGACAGGTAATGAGCAGTTCTTC; CDR3: CATSDPSGTGNEQFF
J: TRBJ2-2; length: 17; size: once; V: TRBV4-3; D: TRBD2; DNA: TGCGCCAGCAGCCAAGACCCGGGCCAGCGGGGGGCCGGGGAGCTGTTTTTT; CDR3: CASSQDPGQRGAGELFF
J: TRBJ2-1; length: 14; size: .; V: TRBV27; D: TRBD2; DNA: TGTGCCAGCACCCGGACTAGCGGGAGCAATGAGCAGTTCTTC; CDR3: CASTRTSGSNEQFF
J: TRBJ2-1; length: 15; size: once; V: TRBV9; D: TRBD1; DNA: TGTGCCAGCAGCCCCCAGGACAGGGCGGGGAATGAGCAGTTCTTC; CDR3: CASSPQDRAGNEQFF
J: TRBJ2-1; length: 17; size: .; V: TRBV5-4; D: .; DNA: TGTGCCAGCAGCTTGGGACTTTGGGCCCCAGGGAACAATGAGCAGTTCTTC; CDR3: CASSLGLWAPGNNEQFF
J: TRBJ2-7; length: 15; size: few; V: TRBV29-1; D: TRBD2; DNA: TGCAGCGTTGACACGCTAGCGGGAGGGGGCTACGAGCAGTACTTC; CDR3: CSVDTLAGGGYEQYF
J: TRBJ2-5; length: 16; size: .; V: TRBV30; D: .; DNA: TGTGCCTGGAGTGTACTAGCCGGAGGGCCCCAAGAGACCCAGTACTTC; CDR3: CAWSVLAGGPQETQYF
J: TRBJ1-1; length: 13; size: once; V: TRBV5-1; D: TRBD1; DNA: TGCGCCAGCAGCTCCGGACAGGAGACTGAAGCTTTCTTT; CDR3: CASSSGQETEAFF
J: TRBJ2-3; length: 18; size: .; V: TRBV6-2/TRBV6-3; D: TRBD2; DNA: TGTGCCAGCAGTTGGGTTACTTCGGGAGGGCCCCGCACAGATACGCAGTATTTT; CDR3: CASSWVTSGGPRTDTQYF
J: TRBJ2-2; length: 17; size: once; V: TRBV7-3; D: TRBD1; DNA: TGTGCCAGCAGCTTAGGACAGGGGGCTTCGGGGACCGGGGAGCTGTTTTTT; CDR3: CASSLGQGASGTGELFF
J: TRBJ2-1; length: 16; size: .; V: TRBV18; D: TRBD2; DNA: TGTGCCAGCTCACCCGGGAGGGGAGGCCCCCTTGGTGAGCAGTTCTTC; CDR3: CASSPGRGGPLGEQFF
J: TRBJ1-5; length: 15; size: .; V: TRBV21-1; D: .; DNA: TGTGCCAGCAGCAATGAAGGCCCACGGGGTCAGCCCCAGCATTTT; CDR3: CASSNEGPRGQPQHF
J: TRBJ2-7; length: 16; size: once; V: TRBV13; D: TRBD2; DNA: TGTGCCAGCAGCTTAGCGGGACTAGCGGGGGCCGCCGAGCAGTACTTC; CDR3: CASSLAGLAGAAEQYF
J: TRBJ2-3; length: 14; size: .; V: TRBV25-1; D: TRBD2; DNA: TGTGCCAGCAGGTCTGGCCTAGCGGTGGATACGCAGTATTTT; CDR3: CASRSGLAVDTQYF
J: TRBJ2-7; length: 13; size: .; V: TRBV25-1; D: .; DNA: TGTGCCAGCAGTGAGGGGGCAAACTACGAGCAGTACTTC; CDR3: CASSEGANYEQYF
J: TRBJ2-7; length: 15; size: once; V: TRBV28; D: TRBD2; DNA: TGTGCCAGCAGCTCCCCGGGGCGGGGAGGGTACGAGCAGTACTTC; CDR3: CASSSPGRGGYEQYF
J: TRBJ1-6; length: 11; size: .; V: TRBV30; D: .; DNA: TGTGCCTGGAAAGCAGGCTCACCCCTCCACTTT; CDR3: CAWKAGSPLHF
J: TRBJ2-1; length: 15; size: .; V: TRBV6-5; D: TRBD2; DNA: TGTGCCAGCAGCCCGGGGACTAGCGGGAGCGATGAGCAGTTCTTC; CDR3: CASSPGTSGSDEQFF
J: TRBJ2-3; length: 18; size: few; V: TRBV4-3; D: .; DNA: TGCGCCAGCAGCCAAGATCCCCCCCGAGCGGGCCCCACAGATACGCAGTATTTT; CDR3: CASSQDPPRAGPTDTQYF
J: TRBJ2-7; length: 13; size: few; V: TRBV30; D: .; DNA: TGTGCCTGGACCCCTGGGGCGGCCTACGAGCAGTACTTC; CDR3: CAWTPGAAYEQYF
J: TRBJ2-7; length: 18; size: .; V: TRBV10-3; D: TRBD2; DNA: TGTGCCATCAGTGAGTCGAGTGGGACTAGCGATCGAGCCTACGAGCAGTACTTC; CDR3: CAISESSGTSDRAYEQYF
J: TRBJ2-3; length: 14; size: .; V: TRBV7-8; D: .; DNA: TGTGCCAGCAGCCCCGACAGGACCACAGATACGCAGTATTTT; CDR3: CASSPDRTTDTQYF
J: TRBJ1-2; length: 12; size: .; V: TRBV11-2; D: .; DNA: TGTGCCAGCAGCTTAGATAGATTCGGCTACACCTTC; CDR3: CASSLDRFGYTF
J: TRBJ2-5; length: 15; size: .; V: TRBV18; D: TRBD1; DNA: TGTGCCAGCTCACCCTACACCGGGACAGAAGAGACCCAGTACTTC; CDR3: CASSPYTGTEETQYF
J: TRBJ1-2; length: 14; size: .; V: TRBV5-4; D: .; DNA: TGTGCCAGCAGCTTAGCAGGGCCAGTCTATGGCTACACCTTC; CDR3: CASSLAGPVYGYTF
J: TRBJ1-2; length: 13; size: .; V: TRBV6-5; D: .; DNA: TGTGCCAGCAGTTACGACAGCACCTATGGCTACACCTTC; CDR3: CASSYDSTYGYTF
J: TRBJ2-5; length: 15; size: .; V: TRBV2; D: .; DNA: TGTGCCAGCAGTGCGGGGGGCGGTAGGGAAGAGACCCAGTACTTC; CDR3: CASSAGGGREETQYF
J: TRBJ2-5; length: 14; size: .; V: TRBV7-2; D: .; DNA: TGTGCCAGTAGCACCCGGGCGGGCGGAGGGCTCCAGTACTTC; CDR3: CASSTRAGGGLQYF
J: TRBJ2-1; length: 12; size: .; V: TRBV7-3; D: TRBD2; DNA: TGTGCCAGCAGCCGTAGCGGGACCGAGCAGTTCTTC; CDR3: CASSRSGTEQFF
J: TRBJ2-7; length: 12; size: few; V: TRBV10-1; D: .; DNA: TGCGCCGGACATCGGGCCTCCTACGAGCAGTACTTC; CDR3: CAGHRASYEQYF
J: TRBJ2-5; length: 14; size: .; V: TRBV7-6; D: .; DNA: TGTGCCAGCAGCTTAGAGTGGAGGCGGGAGACCCAGTACTTC; CDR3: CASSLEWRRETQYF
J: TRBJ1-3; length: 12; size: .; V: TRBV29-1; D: .; DNA: TGCAGCGTTGCAGGGGCTGGAAACACCATATATTTT; CDR3: CSVAGAGNTIYF
J: TRBJ2-7; length: 15; size: .; V: TRBV5-1; D: TRBD2; DNA: TGCGCCAGCAGCTTGGAGGGGCGGGAGGGTTCCGAGCAGTACTTC; CDR3: CASSLEGREGSEQYF
J: TRBJ1-2; length: 14; size: .; V: TRBV7-9; D: TRBD1; DNA: TGTGCCAGCAGCACCCCGACAGGGGTTTATGGCTACACCTTC; CDR3: CASSTPTGVYGYTF
J: TRBJ1-4; length: 15; size: .; V: TRBV28; D: .; DNA: TGTGCCAGCAGTTTGGGGGGGTTGACTAATGAAAAACTGTTTTTT; CDR3: CASSLGGLTNEKLFF